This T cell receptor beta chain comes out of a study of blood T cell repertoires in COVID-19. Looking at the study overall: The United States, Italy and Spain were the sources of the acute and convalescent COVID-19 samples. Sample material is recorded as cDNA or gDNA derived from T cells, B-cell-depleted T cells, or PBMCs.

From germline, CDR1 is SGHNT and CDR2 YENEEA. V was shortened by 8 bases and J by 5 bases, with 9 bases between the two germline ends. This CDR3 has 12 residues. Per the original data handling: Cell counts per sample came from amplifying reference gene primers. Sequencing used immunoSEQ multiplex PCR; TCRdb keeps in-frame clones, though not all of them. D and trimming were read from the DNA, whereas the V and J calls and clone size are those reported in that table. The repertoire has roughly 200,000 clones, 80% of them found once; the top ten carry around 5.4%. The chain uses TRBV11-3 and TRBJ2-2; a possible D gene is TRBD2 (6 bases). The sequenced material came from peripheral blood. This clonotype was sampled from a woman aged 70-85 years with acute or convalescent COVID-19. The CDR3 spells CASRRETGELFF. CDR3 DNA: TGTGCCAGCCGGCGGGAAACCGGGGAGCTGTTTTTT.